This TCR beta chain was obtained from a study of blood T cell repertoires in COVID-19. Study background: The study drew acute and convalescent COVID-19 samples from the United States, Italy and Spain. Sources were T cells, B-cell-depleted T cells, or PBMCs; the material itself was cDNA or gDNA.

Clones were sequenced by immunoSEQ multiplex PCR, and TCRdb holds only the in-frame ones, with some missing. The sample lists more than 55,000 clones; around 87% were seen once. The CDR3 has 12 amino acids. V was trimmed by 5 bases and J by 4 bases, leaving 5 bases between them. The V and J genes are TRBV12-3 or TRBV12-4 and TRBJ1-4; D unclear. The sequence was collected from a man in his sixties with active or convalescent COVID-19. Source material: peripheral blood. DNA of the CDR3: TGTGCCAGCAGTGAGAGTAATGAAAAACTGTTTTTT. Translating gives CASSESNEKLFF.